This T cell receptor (beta chain) was recorded in a study of T cell repertoires in cytomegalovirus infection. TCRdb re-called the reads through MiXCR, storing one row per CDR3 protein. Seen here are fewer than 700,000 distinct CDR3 sequences, 20% to 30% observed once, and the top ten hold roughly 8%. The sample holds many counts of this clonotype. The sequenced material came from CD8+ T cells from PBMCs. The clonotype was recovered from a human donor in good health (CMV status not recorded). Some clones in this sample may be carry-over from other donors' samples.

CDR3 bases: TGTGCCAGCAGTGAAAGGAGTTTTCAAGATTCACCCCTCCACTTT. Encoded protein: CASSERSFQDSPLHF. The chain links TRBV6-4 to TRBJ1-6; D unresolved. Deletions cut 3 bases from V and 8 bases from J, with 14 bases between. The CDR3 extends over 15 amino acids. Germline CDR1 is MRHNA and CDR2 is SNTAGT.